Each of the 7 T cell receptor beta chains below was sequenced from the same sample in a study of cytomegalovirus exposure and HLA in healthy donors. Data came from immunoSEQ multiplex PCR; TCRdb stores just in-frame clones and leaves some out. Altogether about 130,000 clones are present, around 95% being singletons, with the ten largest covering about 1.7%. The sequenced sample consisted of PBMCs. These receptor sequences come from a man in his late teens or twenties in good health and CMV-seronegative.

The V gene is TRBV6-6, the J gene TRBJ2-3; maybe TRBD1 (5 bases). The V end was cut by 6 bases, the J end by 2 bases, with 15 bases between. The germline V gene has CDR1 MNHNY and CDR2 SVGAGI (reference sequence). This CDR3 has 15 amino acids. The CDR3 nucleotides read TGTGCCAGCAGCCGTCCGACAGTCACCACAGATACGCAGTATTTT. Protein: CASSRPTVTTDTQYF.

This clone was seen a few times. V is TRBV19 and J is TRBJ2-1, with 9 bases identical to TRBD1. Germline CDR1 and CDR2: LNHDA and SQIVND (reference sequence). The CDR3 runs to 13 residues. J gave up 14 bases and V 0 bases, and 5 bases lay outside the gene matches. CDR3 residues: CASSIDRTGAKFF. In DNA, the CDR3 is TGTGCCAGTAGTATAGATAGGACAGGGGCCAAGTTCTTC.

CDR3 DNA sequence: TGTGCCAGCAGTCCCCCAGACAGGGGTGGCTCCTACAATGAGCAGTTCTTC. Protein sequence: CASSPPDRGGSYNEQFF. The chain uses TRBV28 and TRBJ2-1, with 8 bases that match TRBD1. Germline lookup yields CDR1 MDHEN and CDR2 SYDVKM. The ends lost 5 bases at V and 0 bases at J; junction bases unmatched: 9. The CDR3 is 17 amino acids.

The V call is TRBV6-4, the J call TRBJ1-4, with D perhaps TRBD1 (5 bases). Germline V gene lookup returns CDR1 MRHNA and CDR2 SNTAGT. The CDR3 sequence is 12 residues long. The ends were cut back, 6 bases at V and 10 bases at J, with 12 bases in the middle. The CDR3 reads CASRGLDGKLFF. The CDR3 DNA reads TGTGCCAGCAGGGGACTCGACGGAAAACTGTTTTTT.

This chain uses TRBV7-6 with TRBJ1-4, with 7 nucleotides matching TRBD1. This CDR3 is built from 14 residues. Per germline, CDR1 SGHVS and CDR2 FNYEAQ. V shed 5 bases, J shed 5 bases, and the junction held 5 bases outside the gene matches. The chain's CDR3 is CASSETGDNEKLFF. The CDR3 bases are TGTGCCAGCAGCGAAACAGGGGACAATGAAAAACTGTTTTTT.

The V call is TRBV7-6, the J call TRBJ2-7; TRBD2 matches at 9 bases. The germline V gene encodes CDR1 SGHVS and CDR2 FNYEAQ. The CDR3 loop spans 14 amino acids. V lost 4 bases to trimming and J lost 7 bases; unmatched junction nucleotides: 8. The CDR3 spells CASSYIAGAGEQYF. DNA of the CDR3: TGTGCCAGCAGCTACATAGCGGGAGCAGGAGAGCAGTACTTC.

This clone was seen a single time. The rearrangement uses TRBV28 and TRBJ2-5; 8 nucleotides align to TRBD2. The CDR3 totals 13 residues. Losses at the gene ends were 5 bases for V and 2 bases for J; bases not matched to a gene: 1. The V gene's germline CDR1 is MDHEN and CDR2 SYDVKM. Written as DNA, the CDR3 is TGTGCCAGCAGTATAGCGGGGCAAGAGACCCAGTACTTC. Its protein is CASSIAGQETQYF.